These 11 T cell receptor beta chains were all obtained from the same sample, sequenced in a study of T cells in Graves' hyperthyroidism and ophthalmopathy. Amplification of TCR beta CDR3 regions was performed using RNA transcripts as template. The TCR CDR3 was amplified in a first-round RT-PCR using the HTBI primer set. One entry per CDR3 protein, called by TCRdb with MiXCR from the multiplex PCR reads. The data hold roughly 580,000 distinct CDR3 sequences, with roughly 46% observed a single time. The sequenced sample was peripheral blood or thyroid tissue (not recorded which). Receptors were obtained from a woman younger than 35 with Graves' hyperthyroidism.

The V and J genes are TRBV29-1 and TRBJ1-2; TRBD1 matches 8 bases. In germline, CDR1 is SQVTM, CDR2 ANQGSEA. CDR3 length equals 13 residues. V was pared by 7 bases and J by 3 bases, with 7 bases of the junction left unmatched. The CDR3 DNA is TGCAGCGCCCACAGGGGGTCTGACTATGGCTACACCTTC. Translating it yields CSAHRGSDYGYTF.

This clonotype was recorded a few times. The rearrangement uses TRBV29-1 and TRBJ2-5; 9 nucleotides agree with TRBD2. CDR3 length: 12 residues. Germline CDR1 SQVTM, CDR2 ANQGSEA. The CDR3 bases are TGCAGGCGGGAGGGCCGATGGGAGACCCAGTACTTC. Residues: CRREGRWETQYF.

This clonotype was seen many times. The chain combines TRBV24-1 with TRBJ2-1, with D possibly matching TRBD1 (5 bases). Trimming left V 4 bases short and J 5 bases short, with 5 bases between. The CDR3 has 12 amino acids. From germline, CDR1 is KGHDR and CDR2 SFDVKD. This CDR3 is CATSDRDNEQFF. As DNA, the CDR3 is TGTGCCACCAGTGACAGGGACAATGAGCAGTTCTTC.

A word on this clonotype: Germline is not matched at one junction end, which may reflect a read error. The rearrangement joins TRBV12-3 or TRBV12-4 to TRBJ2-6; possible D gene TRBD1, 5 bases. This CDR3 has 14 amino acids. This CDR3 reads CASRQGAGANVPTF. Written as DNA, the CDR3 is TGTGCCAGCAGGCAAGGGGCTGGGGCCAACGTCCCGACTTTC.

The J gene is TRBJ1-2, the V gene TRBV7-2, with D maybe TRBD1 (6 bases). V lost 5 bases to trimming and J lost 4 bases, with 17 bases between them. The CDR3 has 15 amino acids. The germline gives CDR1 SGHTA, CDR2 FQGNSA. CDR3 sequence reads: CASSPGGGGGYGYTF. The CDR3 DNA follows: TGTGCCAGCAGCCCCGGGGGCGGGGGAGGCTATGGCTACACCTTC.

CDR3 DNA sequence: TGTGCCAGCAGCTCGACCTCAGGGGTGGCTTTCTTT. Its translation: CASSSTSGVAFF. The chain is built from TRBV25-1 and TRBJ1-1; D perhaps matches TRBD1 (6 bases). V was trimmed by 6 bases and J by 11 bases, leaving 16 bases between them. CDR3 length: 12 amino acids. The germline V gene has CDR1 MGHDK and CDR2 SYGVNS.

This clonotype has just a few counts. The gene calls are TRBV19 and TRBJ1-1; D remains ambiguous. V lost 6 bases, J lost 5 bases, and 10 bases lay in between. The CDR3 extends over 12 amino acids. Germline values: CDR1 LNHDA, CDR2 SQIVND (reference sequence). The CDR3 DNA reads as TGTGCCAGTAGGAAAAGGGCTACTGAAGCTTTCTTT. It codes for CASRKRATEAFF.

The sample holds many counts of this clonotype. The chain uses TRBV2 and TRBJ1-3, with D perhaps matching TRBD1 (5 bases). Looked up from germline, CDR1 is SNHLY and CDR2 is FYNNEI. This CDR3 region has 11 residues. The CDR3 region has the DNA TGTGCGTCAGGGTATGGAAACACCATATATTTT. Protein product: CASGYGNTIYF.

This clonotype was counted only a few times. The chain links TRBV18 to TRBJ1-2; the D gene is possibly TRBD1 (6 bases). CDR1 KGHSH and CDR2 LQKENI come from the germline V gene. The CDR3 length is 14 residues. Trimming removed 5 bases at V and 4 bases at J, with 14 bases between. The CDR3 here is CASSVQTGIYGYTF. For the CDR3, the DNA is TGTGCCAGCTCAGTACAGACAGGCATCTATGGCTACACCTTC.

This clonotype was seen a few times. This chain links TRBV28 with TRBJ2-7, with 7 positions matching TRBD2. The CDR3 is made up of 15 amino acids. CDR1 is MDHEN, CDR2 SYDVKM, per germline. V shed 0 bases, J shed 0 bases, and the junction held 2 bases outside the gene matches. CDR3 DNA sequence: TGTGCCAGCAGTTTATGGGGGGGGGGCTCCTACGAGCAGTACTTC. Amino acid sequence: CASSLWGGGSYEQYF.

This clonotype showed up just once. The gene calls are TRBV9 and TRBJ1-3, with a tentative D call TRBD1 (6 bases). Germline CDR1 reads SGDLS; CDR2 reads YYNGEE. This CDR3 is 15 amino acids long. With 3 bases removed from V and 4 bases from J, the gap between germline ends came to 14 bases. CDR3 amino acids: CASSEGGNRGNTIYF. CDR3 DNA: TGTGCCAGCAGCGAGGGGGGGAACAGGGGAAACACCATATATTTT.